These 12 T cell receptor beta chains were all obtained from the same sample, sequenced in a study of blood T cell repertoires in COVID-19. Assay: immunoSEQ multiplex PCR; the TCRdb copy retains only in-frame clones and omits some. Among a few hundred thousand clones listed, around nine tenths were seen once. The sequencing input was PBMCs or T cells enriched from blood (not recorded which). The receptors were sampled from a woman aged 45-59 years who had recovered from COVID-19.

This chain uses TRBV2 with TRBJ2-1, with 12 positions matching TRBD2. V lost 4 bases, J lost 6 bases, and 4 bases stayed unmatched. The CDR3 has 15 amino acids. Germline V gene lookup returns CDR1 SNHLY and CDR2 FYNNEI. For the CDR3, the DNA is TGTGCCAGCAGTGCCGGACTAGCGGGGATCAATGAGCAGTTCTTC. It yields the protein CASSAGLAGINEQFF.

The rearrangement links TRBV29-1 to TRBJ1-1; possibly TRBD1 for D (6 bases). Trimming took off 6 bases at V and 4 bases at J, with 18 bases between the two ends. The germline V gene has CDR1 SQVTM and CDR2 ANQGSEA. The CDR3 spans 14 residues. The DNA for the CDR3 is TGCAGCGTCGTACCGATCAGGGGCGCCACTGAAGCTTTCTTT. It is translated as CSVVPIRGATEAFF.

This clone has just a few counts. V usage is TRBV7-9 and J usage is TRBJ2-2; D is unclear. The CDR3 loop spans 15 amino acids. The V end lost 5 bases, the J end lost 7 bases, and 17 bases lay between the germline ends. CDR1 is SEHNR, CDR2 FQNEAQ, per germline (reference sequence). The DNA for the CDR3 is TGTGCCAGCAGCCCGAAACTTCGGGTGGGCGGGGAGCTGTTTTTT. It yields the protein CASSPKLRVGGELFF.

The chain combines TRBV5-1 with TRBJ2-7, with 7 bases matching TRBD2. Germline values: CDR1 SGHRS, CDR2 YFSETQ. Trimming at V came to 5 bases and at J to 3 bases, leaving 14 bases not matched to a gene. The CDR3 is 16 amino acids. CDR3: CASSYDPGREVYEQYF. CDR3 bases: TGCGCCAGCAGTTATGATCCGGGACGGGAGGTCTACGAGCAGTACTTC.

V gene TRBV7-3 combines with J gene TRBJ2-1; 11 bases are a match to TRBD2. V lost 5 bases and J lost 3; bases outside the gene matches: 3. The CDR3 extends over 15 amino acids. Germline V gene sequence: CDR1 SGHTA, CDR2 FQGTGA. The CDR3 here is CASSVTSGVYNEQFF. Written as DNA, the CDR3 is TGTGCCAGCAGCGTGACTAGCGGGGTCTACAATGAGCAGTTCTTC.

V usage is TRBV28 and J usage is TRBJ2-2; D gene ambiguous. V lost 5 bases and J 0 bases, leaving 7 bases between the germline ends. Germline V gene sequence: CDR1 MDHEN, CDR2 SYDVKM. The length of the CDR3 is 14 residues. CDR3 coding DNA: TGTGCCAGCAGTCCTACAGCGAACACCGGGGAGCTGTTTTTT. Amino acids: CASSPTANTGELFF.

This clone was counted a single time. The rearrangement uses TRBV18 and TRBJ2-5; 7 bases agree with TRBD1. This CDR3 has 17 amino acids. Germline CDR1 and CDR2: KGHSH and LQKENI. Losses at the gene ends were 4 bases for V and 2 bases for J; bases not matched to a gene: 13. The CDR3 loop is CASSHQSTGTAQETQYF. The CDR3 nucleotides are TGTGCCAGCTCACACCAAAGCACCGGGACAGCACAAGAGACCCAGTACTTC.

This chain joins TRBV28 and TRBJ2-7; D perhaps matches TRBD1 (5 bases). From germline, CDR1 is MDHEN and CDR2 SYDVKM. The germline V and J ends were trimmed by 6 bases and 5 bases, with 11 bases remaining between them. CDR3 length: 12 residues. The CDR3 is CASRKGANEQYF. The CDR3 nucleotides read TGTGCCAGCAGGAAAGGGGCCAACGAGCAGTACTTC. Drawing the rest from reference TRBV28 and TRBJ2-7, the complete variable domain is DVKVTQSSRYLVKRTGEKVFLECVQDMDHENMFWYRQDPGLGLRLIYFSYDVKMKEKGDIPEGYSVSREKKERFSLILESASTNQTSMYLCASRKGANEQYFGPGTRLTVT.

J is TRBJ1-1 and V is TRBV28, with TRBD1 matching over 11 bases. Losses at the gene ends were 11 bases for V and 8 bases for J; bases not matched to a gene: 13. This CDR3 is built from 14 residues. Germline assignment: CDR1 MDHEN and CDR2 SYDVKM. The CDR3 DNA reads TGTGCCTCCGGACAGGGGGCGGCCAAGACCGAAGCTTTCTTT. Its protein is CASGQGAAKTEAFF. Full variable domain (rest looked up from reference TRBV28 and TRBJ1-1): DVKVTQSSRYLVKRTGEKVFLECVQDMDHENMFWYRQDPGLGLRLIYFSYDVKMKEKGDIPEGYSVSREKKERFSLILESASTNQTSMYLCASGQGAAKTEAFFGQGTRLTVV.

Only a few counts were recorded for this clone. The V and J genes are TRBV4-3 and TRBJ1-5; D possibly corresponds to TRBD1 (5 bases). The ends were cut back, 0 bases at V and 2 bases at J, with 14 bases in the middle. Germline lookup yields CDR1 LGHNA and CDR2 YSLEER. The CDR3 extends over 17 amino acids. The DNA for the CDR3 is TGCGCCAGCAGCCAAGATTTCGGGGGGGTAGGCAATCAGCCCCAGCATTTT. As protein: CASSQDFGGVGNQPQHF.

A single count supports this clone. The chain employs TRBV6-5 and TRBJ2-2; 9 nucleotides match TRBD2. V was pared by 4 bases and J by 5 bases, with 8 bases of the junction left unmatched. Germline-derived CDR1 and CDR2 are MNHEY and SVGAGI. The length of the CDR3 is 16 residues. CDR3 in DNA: TGTGCCAGCAGTTCCTTAGCGGGAGTGGTTACCGGGGAGCTGTTTTTT. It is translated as CASSSLAGVVTGELFF.

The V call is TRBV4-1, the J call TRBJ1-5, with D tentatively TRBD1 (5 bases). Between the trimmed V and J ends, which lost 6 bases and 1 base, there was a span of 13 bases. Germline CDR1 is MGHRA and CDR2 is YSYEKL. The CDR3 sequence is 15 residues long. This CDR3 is CASSPRTPSNQPQHF. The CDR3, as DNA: TGCGCCAGCAGTCCAAGGACACCGAGCAATCAGCCCCAGCATTTT.